The rows below give T cell receptor beta chains drawn from one sample of a study of cytomegalovirus exposure and HLA in healthy donors. Sequencing was performed with immunoSEQ multiplex PCR; in TCRdb, only in-frame clones are kept and a portion is missing. This table has 130,000 to 150,000 clones, 78% appearing once. The source material was PBMCs. Every receptor here comes from a male donor in good health and CMV-seronegative. Each CDR3 is given with its conserved first and last residue. D genes are given only for firm matches. Rows may omit the clone size; those that give it use once, few, many or a size class.

v_gene	abundance	d_gene	len	j_gene	CDR3aa	CDR3nt
TRBV29-1	-	-	12	TRBJ2-3	CSVDLNTDTQYF	TGCAGCGTTGACTTAAATACAGATACGCAGTATTTT
TRBV11-2	-	-	15	TRBJ1-5	CASSLASGANQPQHF	TGTGCCAGCAGCTTAGCTTCAGGGGCCAATCAGCCCCAGCATTTT
TRBV5-1	few	-	14	TRBJ2-2	CASSSTGMDGELFF	TGCGCCAGCAGCTCCACAGGGATGGACGGGGAGCTGTTTTTT
TRBV7-9	-	TRBD2	16	TRBJ2-7	CSSSLGTSWFTDEQYF	TGTTCCAGCAGCTTAGGGACTAGCTGGTTTACGGACGAGCAGTACTTC
TRBV14	-	TRBD2	17	TRBJ2-1	CASSQITTSGGWNEQFF	TGTGCCAGCAGCCAAATTACGACTAGCGGGGGATGGAATGAGCAGTTCTTC
TRBV29-1	-	-	14	TRBJ2-1	CSVVAGALINEQFF	TGCAGCGTTGTAGCTGGAGCCCTCATAAATGAGCAGTTCTTC
TRBV19	once	TRBD1	15	TRBJ1-1	CASSIGPGGNTEAFF	TGTGCCAGTAGTATAGGACCAGGGGGCAACACTGAAGCTTTCTTT
TRBV5-1	-	TRBD1	15	TRBJ2-7	CASSEGQRLAYEQYF	TGCGCCAGCAGCGAGGGACAGCGGTTAGCCTACGAGCAGTACTTC
TRBV5-1	-	TRBD2	15	TRBJ2-1	CASSLTSGRNNEQFF	TGCGCCAGCAGCTTGACTAGCGGGAGGAACAATGAGCAGTTCTTC
TRBV27	-	TRBD1	14	TRBJ1-5	CASRQGASNQPQHF	TGTGCCAGCAGACAGGGGGCAAGCAATCAGCCCCAGCATTTT
TRBV5-1	few	TRBD1	18	TRBJ2-4	CASSSHPLDRLAKNIQYF	TGCGCCAGCAGCTCCCACCCCTTGGACAGGCTAGCCAAAAACATTCAGTACTTC
TRBV19	-	TRBD1	15	TRBJ1-5	CASSIIGTGNQPQHF	TGTGCCAGTAGTATAATCGGGACAGGCAATCAGCCCCAGCATTTT
TRBV2	-	-	12	TRBJ2-1	CASSEPNNEQFF	TGTGCCAGCAGTGAGCCTAACAATGAGCAGTTCTTC
TRBV18	-	TRBD1	13	TRBJ2-7	CASSTGQPYEQYF	TGTGCCAGCTCCACGGGACAGCCCTACGAGCAGTACTTC
TRBV13	-	-	15	TRBJ2-3	CASSLGRGGTDTQYF	TGTGCCAGCAGCTTAGGCAGGGGAGGCACAGATACGCAGTATTTT
TRBV19	-	-	15	TRBJ1-1	CSSSIRQVLRTEAFF	TGTTCCAGTAGTATAAGACAGGTACTAAGGACTGAAGCTTTCTTT
TRBV5-1	-	-	16	TRBJ2-3	CASSLGWTRSTDTQYF	TGCGCCAGCAGCTTGGGGTGGACAAGGAGCACAGATACGCAGTATTTT
TRBV30	-	-	14	TRBJ1-3	CAWSVTFSGNTIYF	TGTGCCTGGAGTGTAACATTCTCTGGAAACACCATATATTTT
TRBV4-1	-	-	11	TRBJ1-2	CASSQHSGYTF	TGCGCCAGCAGCCAACACAGTGGCTACACCTTC
TRBV7-9	-	TRBD2	15	TRBJ2-5	CASSQTSGDQETQYF	TGTGCCAGCAGCCAGACTAGCGGGGACCAAGAGACCCAGTACTTC
TRBV9	-	-	13	TRBJ2-2	CASSAGTPGALFF	TGTGCCAGCAGCGCGGGGACCCCGGGAGCCCTGTTTTTT
TRBV6-1	-	TRBD1	15	TRBJ1-5	CASWGGQGVNQPQHF	TGTGCCAGCTGGGGGGGACAGGGGGTTAATCAGCCCCAGCATTTT
TRBV6-5	-	TRBD1	15	TRBJ1-2	CASSYSIDRAYGYTF	TGTGCCAGCAGTTACTCGATCGACAGGGCCTATGGCTACACCTTC
TRBV4-3	few	-	14	TRBJ1-1	CASSHTRGNTEAFF	TGCGCCAGCAGCCACACCAGGGGGAACACTGAAGCTTTCTTT
TRBV11-2	-	TRBD2	17	TRBJ2-5	CASTKGAAGGPGETQYF	TGTGCCAGCACCAAAGGCGCGGCGGGAGGGCCGGGAGAGACCCAGTACTTC
TRBV5-6	-	-	14	TRBJ2-4	CASSLVGGSNIQYF	TGTGCCAGCAGCTTGGTGGGGGGTAGTAACATTCAGTACTTC
TRBV25-1	-	-	12	TRBJ2-3	CASSAGLPTQYF	TGTGCCAGCAGTGCGGGACTCCCTACGCAGTATTTT
TRBV7-2	-	-	13	TRBJ2-7	CASSSRLDYEQYF	TGTGCCAGCAGCTCCAGGTTGGACTACGAGCAGTACTTC
TRBV11-1	once	-	11	TRBJ2-1	CASSTANEQFF	TGTGCCAGCAGCACTGCCAATGAGCAGTTCTTC
TRBV29-1	-	-	13	TRBJ1-1	CSVEGGAGAEAFF	TGCAGCGTTGAGGGTGGCGCGGGGGCTGAAGCTTTCTTT
TRBV9	-	TRBD2	16	TRBJ2-2	CASSVSGTSNTGELFF	TGTGCCAGCAGCGTTAGCGGGACCTCGAACACCGGGGAGCTGTTTTTT
TRBV7-3	-	TRBD1	15	TRBJ2-1	CASSSGQGKWDEQFF	TGTGCCAGCAGCTCCGGACAGGGAAAATGGGATGAGCAGTTCTTC
TRBV20-1	once	TRBD1	10	TRBJ2-7	CSVSGQGEYF	TGCAGTGTAAGCGGACAGGGGGAGTACTTC
TRBV5-8	-	-	17	TRBJ2-7	CASSLGYTVRDTYEQYF	TGTGCCAGCAGCTTGGGTTATACGGTCCGGGACACCTACGAGCAGTACTTC
TRBV7-9	-	-	14	TRBJ2-5	CASSLGRTQETQYF	TGTGCCAGCAGCTTAGGCAGGACACAAGAGACCCAGTACTTC
TRBV27	-	TRBD1	14	TRBJ2-5	CASSYFTGGETQYF	TGTGCCAGCAGTTATTTCACAGGGGGAGAGACCCAGTACTTC
TRBV6-1	-	TRBD1	15	TRBJ2-2	CASSKGQGAGGELFF	TGTGCCAGCAGTAAAGGACAGGGGGCGGGCGGGGAGCTGTTTTTT
TRBV14	-	TRBD2	15	TRBJ2-3	CASSQDPSGGDTQYF	TGTGCCAGCAGCCAAGATCCTAGCGGGGGAGATACGCAGTATTTT
TRBV27	-	TRBD2	16	TRBJ2-7	CASSSHSSGRSYEQYF	TGTGCCAGCAGTTCCCATTCTAGCGGACGATCCTACGAGCAGTACTTC
TRBV7-9	few	-	17	TRBJ1-5	CASSSDWTPRSNQPQHF	TGTGCCAGCAGCTCAGATTGGACACCTCGTAGCAATCAGCCCCAGCATTTT
TRBV29-1	-	-	12	TRBJ1-2	CSVLHQSYGYTF	TGCAGCGTTTTACACCAGTCATATGGCTACACCTTC